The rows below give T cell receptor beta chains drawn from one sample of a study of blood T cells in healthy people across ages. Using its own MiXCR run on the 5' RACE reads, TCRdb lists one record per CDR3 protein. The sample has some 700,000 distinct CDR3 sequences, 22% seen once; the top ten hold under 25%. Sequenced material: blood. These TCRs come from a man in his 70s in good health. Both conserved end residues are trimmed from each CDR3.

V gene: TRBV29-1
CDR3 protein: SVAYSATNEKLF

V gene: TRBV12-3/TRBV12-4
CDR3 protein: ASSFGSSDTQY

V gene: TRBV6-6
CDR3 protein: ASRHGLDRLDTQY

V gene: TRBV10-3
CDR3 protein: AISERQSSYEQY

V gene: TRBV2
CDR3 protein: ASSVGNTEAF

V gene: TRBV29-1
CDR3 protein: SVGTGYRSGNTIY

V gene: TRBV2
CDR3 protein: ASTRQGSFSGNTIY

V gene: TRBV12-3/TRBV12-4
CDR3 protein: ASSPRFSYNEQF

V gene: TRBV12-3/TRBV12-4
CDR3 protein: ASSGIPGQGLGYSNGELF

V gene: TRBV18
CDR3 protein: ASSPPGLAGETQY

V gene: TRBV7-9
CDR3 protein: ASRRDSGNTIY

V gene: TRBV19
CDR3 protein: ASSPSSTGTETQY

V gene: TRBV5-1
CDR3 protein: ASSPGGDYGYT

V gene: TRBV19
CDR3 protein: ASSISGSGANVLT

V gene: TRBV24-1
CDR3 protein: ATSDGWDRRY

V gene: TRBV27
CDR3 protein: ASSLSARGGQF

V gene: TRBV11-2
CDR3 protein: ASSLVGGGFEQY

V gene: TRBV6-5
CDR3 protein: ASSQAGRNYGYT

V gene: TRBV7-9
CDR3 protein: ASSGGTSGGADTQY

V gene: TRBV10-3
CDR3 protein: AISVWTADGYT

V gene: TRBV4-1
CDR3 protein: ASSQDPLGTEAF

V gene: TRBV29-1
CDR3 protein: SVEETGAGELF

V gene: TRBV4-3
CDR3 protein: ASSDLAGQELYGYT

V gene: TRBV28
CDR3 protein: ASRGTSGSNTGELF

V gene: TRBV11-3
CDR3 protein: ASSPGQGGQF

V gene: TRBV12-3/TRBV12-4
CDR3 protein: ASTFGGSRYGYT

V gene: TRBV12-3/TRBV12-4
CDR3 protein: ASSLGGAGLETQY

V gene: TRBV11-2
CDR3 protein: ASSLVSGQVTGELF

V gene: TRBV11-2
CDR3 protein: ASSSGTGSYNEQF

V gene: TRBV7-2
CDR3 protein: ASSSSNTLSGNTIY

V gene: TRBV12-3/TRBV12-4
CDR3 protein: ASSSLWGMQY

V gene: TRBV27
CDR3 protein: ASGDQVSDTQY

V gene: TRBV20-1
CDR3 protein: SASSGGVNEQF

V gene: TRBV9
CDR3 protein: ASSAPSWFGGEQF

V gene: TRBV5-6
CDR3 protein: ASSYSDRGSGNTIY

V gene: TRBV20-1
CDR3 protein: SAGDRADQPQH

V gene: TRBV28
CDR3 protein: ASSISTGPEETQY

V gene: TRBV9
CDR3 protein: ASSVRDVTLSGANVLT

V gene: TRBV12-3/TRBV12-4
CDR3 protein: ASSPSRAGINEQF

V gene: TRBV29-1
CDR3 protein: SVEGPLYEPNTDTQY

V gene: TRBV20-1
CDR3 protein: SARVSAGGTYNEQF

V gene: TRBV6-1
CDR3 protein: ASSQVRSSSGNTIY

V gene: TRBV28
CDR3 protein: ASSSVSGETYEQY

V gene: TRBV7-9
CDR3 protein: ASSLGQGTTSNQPQH

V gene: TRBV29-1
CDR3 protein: SGETGSTIY

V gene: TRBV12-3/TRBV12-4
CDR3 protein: ASSPSTGTYGYT

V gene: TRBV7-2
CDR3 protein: ASSPPHDSYEQY

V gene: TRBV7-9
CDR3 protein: ASSPPASFIGNTIY

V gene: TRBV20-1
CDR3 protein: SAKSGASDTQY

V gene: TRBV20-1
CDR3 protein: SARLAGAGQYYT

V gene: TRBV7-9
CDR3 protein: ASSSGIGDEQF

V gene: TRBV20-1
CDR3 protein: SARDNWGYQETQY

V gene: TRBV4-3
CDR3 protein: ASSQALAPNTGELL

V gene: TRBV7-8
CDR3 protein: ASSFSGSGMNNEAF